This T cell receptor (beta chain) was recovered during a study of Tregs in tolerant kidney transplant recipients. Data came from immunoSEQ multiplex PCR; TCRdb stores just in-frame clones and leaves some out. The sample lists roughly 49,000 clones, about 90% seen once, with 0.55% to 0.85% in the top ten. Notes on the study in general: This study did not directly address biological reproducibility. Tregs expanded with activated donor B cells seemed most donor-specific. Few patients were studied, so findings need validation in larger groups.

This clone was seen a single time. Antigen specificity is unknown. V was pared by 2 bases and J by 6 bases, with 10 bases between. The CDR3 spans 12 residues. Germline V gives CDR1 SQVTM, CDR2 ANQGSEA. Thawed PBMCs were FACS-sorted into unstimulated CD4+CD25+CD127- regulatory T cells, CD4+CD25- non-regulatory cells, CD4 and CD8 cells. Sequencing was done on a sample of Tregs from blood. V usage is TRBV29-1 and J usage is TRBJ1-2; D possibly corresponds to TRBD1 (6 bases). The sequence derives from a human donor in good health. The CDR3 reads CSVENRVNGYTF. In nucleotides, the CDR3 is TGCAGCGTTGAAAACAGGGTAAATGGCTACACCTTC.